These 7 T cell receptor beta chains were sequenced from one sample in a study of blood T cell repertoires in COVID-19. Only in-frame clones appear in the TCRdb table, and some are missing; sequencing was by immunoSEQ multiplex PCR. The table records more than 85,000 clones, 84% of them present only once. The sequencing input was peripheral blood. These receptors all come from a woman aged 60-75 years with acute or convalescent COVID-19.

This clone has only a few counts. The chain joins TRBV4-3 to TRBJ2-3, with a possible D match to TRBD2 (6 bases). The CDR3 has 18 amino acids. V was cut by 1 base and J by 0 bases, with 17 bases left in between. Germline assignment: CDR1 LGHNA and CDR2 YSLEER. The CDR3 region is CASSQAPIAASSTDTQYF. CDR3 DNA sequence: TGCGCCAGCAGCCAAGCCCCTATAGCGGCTTCTAGCACAGATACGCAGTATTTT.

The chain employs TRBV6-1 and TRBJ2-5; D unclear. Trimming shortened V by 3 bases and J by 2 bases, and 7 bases separated the two germline ends. The CDR3 totals 13 residues. In germline, CDR1 is MNHNS, CDR2 SASEGT. DNA for the CDR3: TGTGCCAGCAGTGAGCATCAGCAAGAGACCCAGTACTTC. It specifies CASSEHQQETQYF.

A few counts support this clone. V is TRBV6-5 and J is TRBJ2-3; weak D call: TRBD2 (5 bases). The CDR3 runs 14 residues. The V gene's germline CDR1 is MNHEY and CDR2 SVGAGI. Trimming stripped 2 bases from V and 3 bases from J, with 9 bases between. The CDR3, as DNA: TGTGCCAGCAGTTACGGGCTAGCAACAGATACGCAGTATTTT. Translation gives CASSYGLATDTQYF.

This clone has only a few counts. The chain combines TRBV5-1 with TRBJ2-5; D might be TRBD2 (6 bases). Germline CDR1 and CDR2: SGHRS and YFSETQ. There are 13 residues in the CDR3. Trimming took 7 bases from V and 9 from J, leaving 19 bases between them. The chain's CDR3 is CASAWEDLNAQYF. In nucleotides, the CDR3 is TGCGCCAGCGCCTGGGAGGATCTTAACGCCCAGTACTTC.

The rearrangement links TRBV4-1 to TRBJ2-7; no definite D call. Trimming took 0 bases from V and 1 from J, leaving 16 bases between them. This CDR3 comprises 17 residues. Looked up from germline, CDR1 is MGHRA and CDR2 is YSYEKL. In DNA form, the CDR3 reads TGCGCCAGCAGCCAAGATCCCCGCGGCACTGTATCCTACGAGCAGTACTTC. This sequence encodes CASSQDPRGTVSYEQYF.

This rearrangement joins TRBV6-1 to TRBJ2-1; tentatively, D is TRBD2 (7 bases). Trimming pared 3 bases from V and 2 bases from J, leaving 14 bases between. This CDR3 has 16 amino acids. Germline V gene sequence: CDR1 MNHNS, CDR2 SASEGT. This CDR3 is CASSDLGRGAYNEQFF. In DNA form, the CDR3 reads TGTGCCAGCAGTGATTTGGGGAGGGGGGCCTACAATGAGCAGTTCTTC.

The genes are TRBV20-1 and TRBJ1-5; D perhaps matches TRBD1 (6 bases). CDR1 and CDR2 (germline): DFQATT, SNEGSKA (reference sequence). The length of the CDR3 is 15 residues. V was shortened by 3 bases and J by 0 bases, with 12 bases between the two germline ends. The CDR3 loop reads CSASRQDSSNQPQHF. The DNA for the CDR3 is TGCAGTGCTAGTCGGCAGGACAGTAGCAATCAGCCCCAGCATTTT.